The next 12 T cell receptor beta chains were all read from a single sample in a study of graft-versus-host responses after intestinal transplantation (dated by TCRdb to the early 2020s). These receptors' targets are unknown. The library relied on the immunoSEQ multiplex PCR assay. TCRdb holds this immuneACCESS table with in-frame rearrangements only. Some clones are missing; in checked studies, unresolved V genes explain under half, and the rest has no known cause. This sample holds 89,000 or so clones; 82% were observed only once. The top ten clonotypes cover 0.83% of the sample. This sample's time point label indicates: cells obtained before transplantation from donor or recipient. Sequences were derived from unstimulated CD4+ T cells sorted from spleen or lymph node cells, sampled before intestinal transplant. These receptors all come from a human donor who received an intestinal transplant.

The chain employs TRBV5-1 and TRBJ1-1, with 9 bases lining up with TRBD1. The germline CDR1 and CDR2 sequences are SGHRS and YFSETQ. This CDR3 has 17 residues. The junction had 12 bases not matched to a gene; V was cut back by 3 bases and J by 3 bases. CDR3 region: CASSSARTGVAYTEAFF. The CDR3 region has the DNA TGCGCCAGCAGCTCCGCCAGGACAGGGGTGGCGTACACTGAAGCTTTCTTT.

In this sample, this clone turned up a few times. CDR3 protein: CASRRGHRAYEQYF. Here the CDR3 DNA reads TGTGCCAGCAGGAGGGGGCATCGGGCTTACGAGCAGTACTTC. The chain has TRBV5-6 and TRBJ2-7, with 7 nucleotides matching TRBD1. Trimming at V came to 5 bases and at J to 4 bases, leaving 9 bases not matched to a gene. The CDR3 totals 14 residues. The germline V gene has CDR1 SGHDT and CDR2 YYEEEE. Full variable domain (remainder filled in from reference TRBV5-6 and TRBJ2-7): DAGVTQSPTHLIKTRGQQVTLRCSPKSGHDTVSWYQQALGQGPQFIFQYYEEEERQRGNFPDRFSGHQFPNYSSELNVNALLLGDSALYLCASRRGHRAYEQYFGPGTRLTVT.

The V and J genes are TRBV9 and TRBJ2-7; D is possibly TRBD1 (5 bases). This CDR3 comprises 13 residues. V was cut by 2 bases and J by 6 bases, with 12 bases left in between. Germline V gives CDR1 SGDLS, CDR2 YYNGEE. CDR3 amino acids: CASSVAGMGEQYF. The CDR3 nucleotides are TGTGCCAGCAGCGTCGCAGGGATGGGCGAGCAGTACTTC.

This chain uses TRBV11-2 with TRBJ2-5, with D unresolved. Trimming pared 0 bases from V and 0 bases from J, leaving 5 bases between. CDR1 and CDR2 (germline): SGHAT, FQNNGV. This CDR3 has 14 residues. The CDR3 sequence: CASSLDLYQETQYF. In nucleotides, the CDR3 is TGTGCCAGCAGCTTAGACTTGTACCAAGAGACCCAGTACTTC.

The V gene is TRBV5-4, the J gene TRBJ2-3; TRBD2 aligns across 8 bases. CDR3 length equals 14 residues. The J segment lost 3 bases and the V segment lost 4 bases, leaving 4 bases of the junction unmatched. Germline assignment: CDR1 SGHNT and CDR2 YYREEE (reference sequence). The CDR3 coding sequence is TGTGCCAGCAGCCAAGGGACTAGTACAGATACGCAGTATTTT. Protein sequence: CASSQGTSTDTQYF.

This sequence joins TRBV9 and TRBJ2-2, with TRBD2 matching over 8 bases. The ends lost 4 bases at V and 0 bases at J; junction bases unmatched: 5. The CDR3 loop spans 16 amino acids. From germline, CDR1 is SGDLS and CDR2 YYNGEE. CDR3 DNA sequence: TGTGCCAGCAGCTCCCGGGGACTAGCGAACACCGGGGAGCTGTTTTTT. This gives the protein CASSSRGLANTGELFF.

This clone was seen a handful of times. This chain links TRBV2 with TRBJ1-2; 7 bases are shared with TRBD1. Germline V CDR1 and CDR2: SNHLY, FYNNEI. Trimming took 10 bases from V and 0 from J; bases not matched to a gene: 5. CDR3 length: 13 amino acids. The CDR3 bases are TGTGCCACCAAGGACAGGCCTAACTATGGCTACACCTTC. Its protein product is CATKDRPNYGYTF.

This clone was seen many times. CDR3 protein: CASSSTGDARNEQFF. The CDR3 DNA sequence: TGTGCCAGCAGCTCCACAGGGGACGCCCGCAATGAGCAGTTCTTC. The chain recombines TRBV5-6 with TRBJ2-1; 7 bases agree with TRBD1. The length of the CDR3 is 15 residues. J was trimmed by 6 bases and V by 3 bases; bases with no gene match: 9. Germline CDR1 reads SGHDT; CDR2 reads YYEEEE. Full variable domain (missing parts from reference TRBV5-6 and TRBJ2-1): DAGVTQSPTHLIKTRGQQVTLRCSPKSGHDTVSWYQQALGQGPQFIFQYYEEEERQRGNFPDRFSGHQFPNYSSELNVNALLLGDSALYLCASSSTGDARNEQFFGPGTRLTVL.

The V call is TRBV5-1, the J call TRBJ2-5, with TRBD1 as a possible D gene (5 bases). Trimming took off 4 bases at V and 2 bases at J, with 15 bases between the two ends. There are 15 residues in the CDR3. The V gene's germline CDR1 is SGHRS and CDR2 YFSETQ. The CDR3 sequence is CASSLLRVGQETQYF. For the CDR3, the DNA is TGCGCCAGCAGCCTACTCAGGGTCGGGCAAGAGACCCAGTACTTC.

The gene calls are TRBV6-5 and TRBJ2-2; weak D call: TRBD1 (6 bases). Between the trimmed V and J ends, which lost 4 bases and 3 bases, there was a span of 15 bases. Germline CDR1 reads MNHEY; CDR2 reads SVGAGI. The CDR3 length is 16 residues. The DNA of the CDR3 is TGTGCCAGCAGTTCTCCAACAGGGCTGGACACCGGGGAGCTGTTTTTT. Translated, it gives CASSSPTGLDTGELFF.

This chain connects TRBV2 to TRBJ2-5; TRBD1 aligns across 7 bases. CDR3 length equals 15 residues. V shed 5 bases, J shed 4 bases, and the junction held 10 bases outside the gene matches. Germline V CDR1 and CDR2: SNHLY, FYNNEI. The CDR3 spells CASSQDRPLRETQYF. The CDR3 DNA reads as TGTGCCAGCAGTCAGGACAGGCCTTTGAGAGAGACCCAGTACTTC.

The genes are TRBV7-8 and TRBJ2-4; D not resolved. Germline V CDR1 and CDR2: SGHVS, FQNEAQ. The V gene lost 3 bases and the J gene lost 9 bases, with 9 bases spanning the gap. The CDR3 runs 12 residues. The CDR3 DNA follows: TGTGCCAGCAGCTTTCCAACCGGCATTCAGTACTTC. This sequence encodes CASSFPTGIQYF.